The 9 T cell receptor beta chains in this list originate from one sample, sequenced in a study of PD-L1 blockade in urothelial cancer. Sequencing was performed with immunoSEQ multiplex PCR; in TCRdb, only in-frame clones are kept and a portion is missing. The data contain fewer than 50,000 clones, about 86% of them singletons. Stated time point: peripheral blood 6 weeks after treatment start. Specimen: PBMCs, collected around atezolizumab (anti-PD-L1) treatment. These receptors were collected from a man aged 60 to 75 with urothelial cancer.

The sample holds one count of this clone. The V and J genes are TRBV19 and TRBJ2-2; 8 positions agree with TRBD2. This CDR3 contains 15 residues. CDR1 and CDR2 from the germline V gene are LNHDA and SQIVND (reference sequence). The ends lost 1 base at V and 4 bases at J; junction bases unmatched: 2. The CDR3 sequence: CASSIGLASTGELFF. The CDR3 DNA sequence: TGTGCCAGTAGTATAGGACTAGCGAGCACCGGGGAGCTGTTTTTT.

This clone has more than one count but fewer than ten. The gene calls are TRBV30 and TRBJ2-2, with D possibly being TRBD2 (6 bases). CDR3 length: 14 amino acids. Germline V gene lookup returns CDR1 GTSNPN and CDR2 SVGIG (reference sequence). The V and J ends lost 5 bases and 6 bases respectively, with 16 bases between them. In DNA, the CDR3 is TGTGCCTGGGGGGCGGGACCGAAGTCCGGGGAGCTGTTTTTT. Protein: CAWGAGPKSGELFF. Full variable domain (rest looked up from reference TRBV30 and TRBJ2-2): SQTIHQWPATLVQPVGSPLSLECTVEGTSNPNLYWYRQAAGRGLQLLFYSVGIGQISSEVPQNLSASRPQDRQFILSSKKLLLSDSGFYLCAWGAGPKSGELFFGEGSRLTVL.

The chain recombines TRBV2 with TRBJ1-3; D might be TRBD1 (6 bases). The CDR3 loop spans 14 amino acids. Germline V gives CDR1 SNHLY, CDR2 FYNNEI. The CDR3 spells CSSRPGVSGNTIYF. The CDR3 nucleotides read TGTTCCTCAAGACCAGGGGTCTCTGGAAACACCATATATTTT.

The V gene is TRBV5-1, the J gene TRBJ2-7; 7 nucleotides align to TRBD1. With V trimmed by 0 bases and J by 0 bases, 6 bases remained unmatched. The germline CDR1 and CDR2 sequences are SGHRS and YFSETQ. The CDR3 has 16 residues. The chain's CDR3 is CASSLVRDSFSYEQYF. The CDR3, as DNA: TGCGCCAGCAGCTTGGTACGGGACAGCTTCTCCTACGAGCAGTACTTC.

The chain's CDR3 is CASSSRGWGEKLFF. CDR3 DNA sequence: TGTGCCAGCAGTTCAAGAGGGTGGGGTGAAAAACTGTTTTTT. This rearrangement joins TRBV6-5 to TRBJ1-4; D is unclear. Deletions cut 4 bases from V and 7 bases from J, with 13 bases between. The CDR3 length is 14 residues. Germline V gene data show CDR1 as MNHEY and CDR2 as SVGAGI.

CDR3 loop: CASTNLRDRVKRTEAFF. The CDR3 DNA is TGTGCCAGTACCAACCTCCGGGACAGGGTAAAGAGGACTGAAGCTTTCTTT. The V and J genes are TRBV19 and TRBJ1-1, with 9 bases lining up with TRBD1. The ends lost 7 bases at V and 5 bases at J; junction bases unmatched: 17. The CDR3 totals 17 residues. The germline V gene has CDR1 LNHDA and CDR2 SQIVND (reference sequence).

The chain joins TRBV30 to TRBJ1-3; perhaps TRBD1 as D (5 bases). CDR1 GTSNPN and CDR2 SVGIG come from the germline V gene (reference sequence). The CDR3 has 16 amino acids. The V and J ends lost 3 bases and 5 bases respectively, with 20 bases between them. The CDR3: CAWSATGRGQRNTIYF. In nucleotides, the CDR3 is TGTGCCTGGAGCGCTACGGGGAGGGGCCAGAGAAACACCATATATTTT.

The chain joins TRBV19 to TRBJ2-1; the D gene is possibly TRBD1 (5 bases). The CDR3 has 14 residues. The germline V gene has CDR1 LNHDA and CDR2 SQIVND (reference sequence). The V end was cut by 5 bases, the J end by 3 bases, with 11 bases between. CDR3 nucleotides: TGTGCCAGTAGTCCGTCAGGGTACTACAATGAGCAGTTCTTC. Residues: CASSPSGYYNEQFF.

V and J are TRBV6-1 and TRBJ1-1; no firm D call. Germline V lookup: CDR1 MNHNS, CDR2 SASEGT. This CDR3 contains 15 residues. V was cut by 2 bases and J by 1 base, with 11 bases left in between. CDR3 nucleotide sequence: TGTGCCAGCAGTGAATTCGGTCTAGGGAACACTGAAGCTTTCTTT. Encoded protein: CASSEFGLGNTEAFF.